Below, 29 T cell receptor beta chains from the same sample are listed, as sequenced in a study of shared clonotypes between healthy human individuals. Sequenced by immunoSEQ multiplex PCR; TCRdb stores in-frame clones only, minus some. The sample records roughly 2,500,000 clones, under 95% being singletons. Sequences were obtained from naive CD4+ T cells from PBMCs. Specified subset: CD45RA+ positively selected. The receptors come from a man aged 18 to 30 in good health. Some clones in this sample may be carry-over from other donors' samples.

The chain couples TRBV7-2 to TRBJ1-2; TRBD1 might be the D (5 bases). Trimming left V 5 bases short and J 3 bases short, with 19 bases between. The CDR3 contains 16 residues. Germline V gives CDR1 SGHTA, CDR2 FQGNSA. CDR3 sequence: CASSPGPPRGYYGYTF. The CDR3 DNA sequence: TGTGCCAGCAGCCCCGGCCCCCCAAGGGGTTACTATGGCTACACCTTC.

This clone was found once. J is TRBJ2-1 and V is TRBV11-3; D not certain. The CDR3 runs 13 residues. V was cut by 4 bases and J by 9 bases, with 13 bases left in between. The germline V gene has CDR1 SGHNT and CDR2 YENEEA. DNA for the CDR3: TGTGCCAGCAGCTCTTCCCGGGTGGCTGAGCAGTTCTTC. It encodes CASSSSRVAEQFF. Filled out from reference TRBV11-3 and TRBJ2-1, the complete variable domain reads EAGVVQSPRYKIIEKKQPVAFWCNPISGHNTLYWYLQNLGQGPELLIRYENEEAVDDSQLPKDRFSAERLKGVDSTLKIQPAELGDSAVYLCASSSSRVAEQFFGPGTRLTVL.

On this clone: This same CDR3 is encoded by further DNA sequences in the sample. The chain links TRBV19 to TRBJ2-3; 9 nucleotides match TRBD2. This CDR3 comprises 16 residues. Germline assignment: CDR1 LNHDA and CDR2 SQIVND (reference sequence). V shed 3 bases and J 2 bases; nucleotides not matched to a gene: 6. CDR3 sequence (DNA): TGTGCCAGTAGTATTGGTCTAGCGGGATCCACAGATACGCAGTATTTT. Encoded protein: CASSIGLAGSTDTQYF.

This chain connects TRBV21-1 to TRBJ1-1. TRBV21-1 counts as a pseudogene. There are 17 residues in the CDR3. CDR3 amino acids: CASSKASGWNTLTEAFF. CDR3 sequence (DNA): TGTGCCAGCAGCAAGGCTTCTGGGTGGAACACCTTAACTGAAGCTTTCTTT.

V and J are TRBV14 and TRBJ2-7; D not resolved. Germline V gives CDR1 SGHDN, CDR2 FVKESK. Trimming stripped 1 base from V and 5 bases from J, with 9 bases between. The CDR3 length is 13 residues. The CDR3 sequence: CASSQGGIHEQYF. The CDR3 DNA reads TGTGCCAGCAGCCAAGGGGGTATCCACGAGCAGTACTTC.

This chain joins TRBV7-9 and TRBJ2-1, with TRBD1 matching over 10 bases. Looked up from germline, CDR1 is SEHNR and CDR2 is FQNEAQ (reference sequence). J gave up 2 bases and V 5 bases, and 6 bases lay outside the gene matches. CDR3 length: 16 amino acids. The CDR3 bases are TGTGCCAGCAGCCGGGACAGGGGATCTGCCTACAATGAGCAGTTCTTC. Its protein is CASSRDRGSAYNEQFF.

The genes are TRBV27 and TRBJ2-6; no reliable D call. Trimming removed 7 bases at V and 4 bases at J, with 11 bases between. Germline CDR1 reads MNHEY; CDR2 reads SMNVEV (reference sequence). CDR3 length: 14 residues. The CDR3 region has the DNA TGTGCCAGCACCCTTCGGTCCGGGGCCAACGTCCTGACTTTC. Its translation: CASTLRSGANVLTF.

This chain joins TRBV28 and TRBJ2-7; 9 bases fit TRBD1. CDR1 and CDR2 (germline): MDHEN, SYDVKM. This CDR3 region has 16 residues. J was trimmed by 1 base and V by 4 bases; bases with no gene match: 8. CDR3: CASSSYRGQKSYEQYF. The CDR3 nucleotides are TGTGCCAGCAGTTCCTACAGGGGGCAAAAGTCCTACGAGCAGTACTTC.

The chain carries TRBV9 and TRBJ1-1; D call uncertain. This CDR3 has 13 residues. The germline V gene encodes CDR1 SGDLS and CDR2 YYNGEE. V gave up 0 bases and J gave up 5 bases, with 8 bases separating them. The CDR3 region is CASSVDGLTEAFF. CDR3 bases: TGTGCCAGCAGCGTAGATGGGTTGACTGAAGCTTTCTTT.

A single count supports this clone. The V gene is TRBV19, the J gene TRBJ1-3, with a possible D match to TRBD1 (5 bases). V was pared by 8 bases and J by 4 bases, with 9 bases between. The CDR3 extends over 12 amino acids. Germline lookup yields CDR1 LNHDA and CDR2 SQIVND (reference sequence). The CDR3, as DNA: TGTGCCAGTTCGGGACGGGGAAACACCATATATTTT. It encodes CASSGRGNTIYF.

This chain joins TRBV2 and TRBJ1-1, with 8 bases lining up with TRBD1. After removal of 4 bases from V and 1 base from J, the junction contained 5 bases not matched to a gene. CDR3 length: 15 amino acids. In germline, CDR1 is SNHLY, CDR2 FYNNEI. Here the CDR3 DNA reads TGTGCCAGCAGTGGGTTTCAGGGGGCGAACACTGAAGCTTTCTTT. It encodes CASSGFQGANTEAFF.

The rearrangement uses TRBV18 and TRBJ2-5; D could derive from TRBD1 or TRBD2 (5 bases each). The CDR3 spans 15 residues. The ends were cut back, 2 bases at V and 5 bases at J, with 15 bases in the middle. Per germline, CDR1 KGHSH and CDR2 LQKENI. The CDR3 DNA reads TGTGCCAGCTCACCATTGGGACGTGAGGTGGAGACCCAGTACTTC. This gives the protein CASSPLGREVETQYF.

The chain is built from TRBV19 and TRBJ2-2; no definite D call. V gave up 6 bases and J gave up 2 bases, with 10 bases separating them. In germline, CDR1 is LNHDA, CDR2 SQIVND (reference sequence). This CDR3 has 14 residues. DNA for the CDR3: TGTGCCAGTAGCCGGACGGCCAACACCGGGGAGCTGTTTTTT. It encodes CASSRTANTGELFF.

The chain is built from TRBV11-2 and TRBJ2-7; D is ambiguous. Trimming shortened V by 3 bases and J by 6 bases, and 6 bases separated the two germline ends. This CDR3 spans 11 amino acids. Germline V gene lookup returns CDR1 SGHAT and CDR2 FQNNGV. The CDR3 nucleotides read TGTGCCAGCAGCTTTTTCCGCGAGCAGTACTTC. This gives the protein CASSFFREQYF.

This chain connects TRBV5-5 to TRBJ1-3; TRBD1 matches 9 bases. The CDR3 runs to 15 residues. V gave up 4 bases and J gave up 6 bases; unmatched junction bases: 8. Germline V gives CDR1 SGHKS, CDR2 YYEKEE (reference sequence). Written as DNA, the CDR3 is TGTGCCAGCAGCCCCACCGGACAGGGGCAAAACACCATATATTTT. Translation gives CASSPTGQGQNTIYF.

Concerning this clone itself: Other DNA variants within this sample encode the same CDR3. The chain uses TRBV28 and TRBJ2-2, with 7 nucleotides matching TRBD2. CDR1 is MDHEN and CDR2 is SYDVKM in the germline V gene. The CDR3 totals 15 residues. V gave up 2 bases and J gave up 0 bases; unmatched junction bases: 0. Written as DNA, the CDR3 is TGTGCCAGCAGTTTAAGCGGGACGAACACCGGGGAGCTGTTTTTT. This translates into CASSLSGTNTGELFF. The full variable domain, its missing parts supplied by reference TRBV28 and TRBJ2-2, is DVKVTQSSRYLVKRTGEKVFLECVQDMDHENMFWYRQDPGLGLRLIYFSYDVKMKEKGDIPEGYSVSREKKERFSLILESASTNQTSMYLCASSLSGTNTGELFFGEGSRLTVL.

J is TRBJ2-1 and V is TRBV6-5, with TRBD2 matching 13 bases. This CDR3 has 15 amino acids. Germline V gives CDR1 MNHEY, CDR2 SVGAGI. V was pared by 6 bases and J by 8 bases, with 7 bases of the junction left unmatched. The CDR3 here is CASSELAGGGDEQFF. The CDR3 DNA sequence: TGTGCCAGCAGCGAACTAGCGGGAGGGGGGGATGAGCAGTTCTTC.

This chain uses TRBV28 with TRBJ1-5; D not certain. This CDR3 comprises 16 residues. V shed 2 bases and J shed 1 base, with 12 bases lying between them. CDR1 and CDR2 (germline): MDHEN, SYDVKM. CDR3 nucleotide sequence: TGTGCCAGCAGTTTAGTTGGGATTGAGAGCAATCAGCCCCAGCATTTT. Amino acid sequence: CASSLVGIESNQPQHF.

The chain joins TRBV9 to TRBJ2-2, with 7 positions matching TRBD1. CDR1 and CDR2 from the germline V gene are SGDLS and YYNGEE. V was clipped by 5 bases and J by 6 bases; unmatched bases: 10. This CDR3 region has 15 residues. Here the CDR3 DNA reads TGTGCCAGCAGTTCTATACAGGGGTACGCCGGGGAGCTGTTTTTT. Translated, it gives CASSSIQGYAGELFF.

V and J are TRBV2 and TRBJ1-5; D possibly corresponds to TRBD1 (6 bases). Trimming removed 1 base from V and 9 bases from J, with 16 bases in between. Germline CDR1 reads SNHLY; CDR2 reads FYNNEI. The CDR3 is 15 residues long. The CDR3 region is CASSEVSGGKGPQHF. The CDR3 nucleotides are TGTGCCAGCAGTGAAGTGTCGGGGGGCAAGGGGCCCCAGCATTTT.

This chain connects TRBV6-4 to TRBJ1-2; 8 nucleotides align to TRBD1. The CDR3 covers 15 residues. Germline V lookup: CDR1 MRHNA, CDR2 SNTAGT. J gave up 6 bases and V 4 bases, and 10 bases lay outside the gene matches. CDR3 nucleotides: TGTGCCAGCAGTGCGGACAGGGCTTCTCTGCATGGCTACACCTTC. Protein product: CASSADRASLHGYTF.

The chain combines TRBV6-6 with TRBJ1-2; 9 bases match TRBD1. Germline assignment: CDR1 MNHNY and CDR2 SVGAGI (reference sequence). V gave up 5 bases and J gave up 4 bases; unmatched junction bases: 5. The CDR3 is 14 amino acids. The CDR3 here is CASSPTGGTYGYTF. CDR3 in DNA: TGTGCCAGCAGTCCGACAGGGGGTACCTATGGCTACACCTTC.

In this sample, this clone turned up a few times. The V and J genes are TRBV18 and TRBJ2-7; 8 nucleotides match TRBD1. Germline trimming cut 3 bases from V and 4 bases from J; bases unmatched to any gene: 8. CDR3 length: 15 amino acids. In germline, CDR1 is KGHSH, CDR2 LQKENI. The CDR3 loop is CASSPGQGRLYEQYF. The CDR3 DNA reads TGTGCCAGCTCACCCGGACAGGGTAGGCTGTACGAGCAGTACTTC.

The rearrangement links TRBV7-2 to TRBJ1-6; D gene ambiguous. V dropped 2 bases and J dropped 5 bases, with 10 bases sitting between them. Looked up from germline, CDR1 is SGHTA and CDR2 is FQGNSA. This CDR3 has 15 residues. The CDR3 coding sequence is TGTGCCAGCAGCTTACTCCGAGTGAATAATTCACCCCTCCACTTT. Amino acids: CASSLLRVNNSPLHF. Filled out from reference TRBV7-2 and TRBJ1-6, the complete variable domain reads GAGVSQSPSNKVTEKGKDVELRCDPISGHTALYWYRQSLGQGLEFLIYFQGNSAPDKSGLPSDRFSAERTGGSVSTLTIQRTQQEDSAVYLCASSLLRVNNSPLHFGNGTRLTVT.

Comments on this clone: This same CDR3 is encoded by further DNA sequences in the sample. The rearrangement uses TRBV19 and TRBJ2-7; no firm D call. The V end lost 4 bases, the J end lost 0 bases, and 7 bases lay between the germline ends. Germline CDR1 and CDR2: LNHDA and SQIVND (reference sequence). The CDR3 runs to 13 residues. CDR3 protein: CASSSGSSYEQYF. The CDR3 nucleotides read TGTGCCAGTAGTAGCGGCAGCTCCTACGAGCAGTACTTC.

This clone has just one count. The chain uses TRBV28 and TRBJ2-1; 7 bases are shared with TRBD2. The J segment lost 4 bases and the V segment lost 8 bases, leaving 5 bases of the junction unmatched. CDR1 MDHEN and CDR2 SYDVKM come from the germline V gene. This CDR3 has 13 amino acids. CDR3 DNA sequence: TGTGCCAGCTGGGGGGGGTATTACAATGAGCAGTTCTTC. It specifies CASWGGYYNEQFF.

The chain is built from TRBV6-5 and TRBJ1-4; D uncertain. The CDR3 has 12 residues. V was clipped by 8 bases and J by 5 bases, with 9 bases between them. Germline-derived CDR1 and CDR2 are MNHEY and SVGAGI. The CDR3 spells CASGWKNEKLFF. CDR3 DNA: TGTGCCAGCGGGTGGAAAAATGAAAAACTGTTTTTT.

The V and J genes are TRBV7-9 and TRBJ2-3, with unresolved D. Trimming shortened V by 5 bases and J by 2 bases, and 8 bases separated the two germline ends. The CDR3 loop spans 13 amino acids. CDR1 SEHNR and CDR2 FQNEAQ come from the germline V gene (reference sequence). This CDR3 is CASSRSITDTQYF. The CDR3 coding sequence is TGTGCCAGCAGCCGTTCTATCACAGATACGCAGTATTTT.

The rearrangement uses TRBV21-1 and TRBJ1-5; the table names TRBD1, a call not compared with the DNA. TRBV21-1 is a known pseudogene. This CDR3 contains 15 residues. In DNA, the CDR3 is TGTGCCAGCAACAGGGGGAGGTATAGCAATCAGCCCCAGCATTTT. This translates into CASNRGRYSNQPQHF.